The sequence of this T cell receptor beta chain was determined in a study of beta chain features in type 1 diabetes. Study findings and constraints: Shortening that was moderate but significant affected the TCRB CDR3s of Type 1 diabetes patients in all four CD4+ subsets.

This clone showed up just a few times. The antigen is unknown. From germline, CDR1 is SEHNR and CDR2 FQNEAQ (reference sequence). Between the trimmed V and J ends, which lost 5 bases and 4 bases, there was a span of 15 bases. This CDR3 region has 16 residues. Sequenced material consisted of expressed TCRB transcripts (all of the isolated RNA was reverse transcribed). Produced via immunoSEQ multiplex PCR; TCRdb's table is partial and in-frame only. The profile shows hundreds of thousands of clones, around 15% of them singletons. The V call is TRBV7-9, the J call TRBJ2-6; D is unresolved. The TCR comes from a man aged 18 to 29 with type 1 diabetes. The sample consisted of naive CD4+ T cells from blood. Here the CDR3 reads CASSRILSAGANVLTF. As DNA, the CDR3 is TGTGCCAGCAGCCGCATCCTGAGTGCCGGGGCCAACGTCCTGACTTTC.